The 9 T cell receptor beta chains presented below share a single source sample, sequenced in a study of CD8 T cells in Susac syndrome. An input of about 0.45 to 1 ug of RNA was subjected to reverse transcription using random hexamers. TCRdb re-analysed the immunoSEQ multiplex PCR reads in MiXCR, keeping a single row per CDR3 protein. This sample carries over 130,000 distinct CDR3 sequences, approximately 95% of them seen once, and the ten largest clones take approximately 0.12%. Sequencing was performed on CD4+ T cells from PBMCs. The receptors originated from a human donor with multiple sclerosis.

J is TRBJ2-4 and V is TRBV6-2 or TRBV6-3, with 7 bases aligning to TRBD1. J was trimmed by 1 base and V by 8 bases; bases with no gene match: 8. From germline, CDR1 is MNHEY and CDR2 SVGEGT. The CDR3 sequence is 15 residues long. The CDR3 loop reads CASHGETGAKNIQYF. The CDR3 coding sequence is TGTGCCAGCCACGGGGAGACAGGGGCCAAAAACATTCAGTACTTC.

The gene calls are TRBV3-1 and TRBJ2-1; TRBD2 might be the D (6 bases). CDR1 and CDR2 from the germline V gene are LGHDT and YNNKEL (reference sequence). The CDR3 spans 12 residues. The V and J ends lost 1 base and 14 bases respectively, with 12 bases between them. The CDR3 region is CASSQGRREEFF. Here the CDR3 DNA reads TGTGCCAGCAGCCAAGGAAGGCGGGAAGAGTTCTTC.

The chain carries TRBV9 and TRBJ2-1; D is undetermined. Germline V CDR1 and CDR2: SGDLS, YYNGEE. This CDR3 has 17 amino acids. V lost 2 bases and J lost 8, with 23 bases in between. CDR3 protein: CASSVDPGPTSQHEQFF. The CDR3 region has the DNA TGTGCCAGCAGCGTTGATCCGGGCCCCACGAGTCAGCATGAGCAGTTCTTC.

V is TRBV20-1 and J is TRBJ1-5; possibly TRBD1 for D (5 bases). The CDR3 extends over 13 amino acids. The germline V and J ends were trimmed by 1 base and 9 bases, with 13 bases remaining between them. CDR1 is DFQATT and CDR2 is SNEGSKA in the germline V gene (reference sequence). DNA for the CDR3: TGCAGTGCTAGAGCGAATGAGGGGAGGCCCCAGCATTTT. This sequence encodes CSARANEGRPQHF.

CDR3 loop: CASSRRTGGFYEQYF. Written as DNA, the CDR3 is TGTGCCAGCAGCCGAAGGACAGGAGGATTTTACGAGCAGTACTTC. This chain connects TRBV5-6 to TRBJ2-7, with 7 bases that match TRBD1. CDR1 is SGHDT, CDR2 YYEEEE, per germline. The length of the CDR3 is 15 residues. Trimming at V came to 4 bases and at J to 4 bases, leaving 11 bases not matched to a gene.

The chain is built from TRBV15 and TRBJ2-6, with 8 nucleotides matching TRBD1. This CDR3 has 17 residues. Germline loops: CDR1 LNHNV, CDR2 YYDKDF (reference sequence). J lost 2 bases, V lost 1 base, and 4 bases had no gene match. CDR3 sequence: CATSRADRAAGANVLTF. For the CDR3, the DNA is TGTGCCACCAGCAGAGCGGACAGGGCGGCTGGGGCCAACGTCCTGACTTTC.

The chain combines TRBV9 with TRBJ2-1, with D perhaps assigned TRBD1 or TRBD2 (8 bases each). Trimming took 2 bases from V and 13 from J, leaving 16 bases between them. Germline CDR1 is SGDLS and CDR2 is YYNGEE. There are 13 residues in the CDR3. Here the CDR3 DNA reads TGTGCCAGCAGCGTGTCGGGGGGGACAGGTCAGTTCTTC. It is translated as CASSVSGGTGQFF.

The J gene is TRBJ1-5, the V gene TRBV7-9, with a tentative D call TRBD1 (5 bases). V lost 1 base, J lost 15 bases, and 13 bases lay in between. The CDR3 length is 12 residues. Germline lookup yields CDR1 SEHNR and CDR2 FQNEAQ (reference sequence). CDR3 nucleotide sequence: TGTGCCAGCAGCTTAGAGGGGCTAGCTAGGCATTTT. Amino acids: CASSLEGLARHF.

The J gene is TRBJ2-3, the V gene TRBV20-1; 8 positions agree with TRBD1. J gave up 3 bases and V 5 bases, and 13 bases lay outside the gene matches. Germline V gives CDR1 DFQATT, CDR2 SNEGSKA (reference sequence). This CDR3 spans 16 amino acids. The DNA for the CDR3 is TGCAGTGCTGCGAGAACCGACAGGGGACGGACAGATACGCAGTATTTT. Its protein product is CSAARTDRGRTDTQYF.